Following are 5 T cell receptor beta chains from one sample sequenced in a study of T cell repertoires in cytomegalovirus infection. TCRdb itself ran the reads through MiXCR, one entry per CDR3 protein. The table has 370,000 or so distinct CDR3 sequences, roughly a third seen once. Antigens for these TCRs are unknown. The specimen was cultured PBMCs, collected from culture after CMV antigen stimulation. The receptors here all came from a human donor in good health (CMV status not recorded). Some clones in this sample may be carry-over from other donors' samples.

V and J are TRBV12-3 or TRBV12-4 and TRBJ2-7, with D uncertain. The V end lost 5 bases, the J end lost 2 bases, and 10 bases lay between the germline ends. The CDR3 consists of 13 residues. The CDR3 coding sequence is TGTGCCAGCAGTCCCGTCACTCCCTACGAGCAGTACGTC. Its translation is CASSPVTPYEQYV.

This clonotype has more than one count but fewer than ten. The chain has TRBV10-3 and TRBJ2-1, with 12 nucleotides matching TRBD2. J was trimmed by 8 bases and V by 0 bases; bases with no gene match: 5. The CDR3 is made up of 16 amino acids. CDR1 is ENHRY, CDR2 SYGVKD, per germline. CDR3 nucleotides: TGTGCCATCAGTGAGTCGACTAGCGGGAGTATGGATGAGCAGTTCTTC. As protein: CAISESTSGSMDEQFF.

The CDR3 coding sequence is TGTGCTAGTGGTTTTGTCGATCCGAGGGCGGCGAACACCGGGGAGCTGTTTTTT. This codes for CASGFVDPRAANTGELFF. This sequence joins TRBV12-5 and TRBJ2-2; maybe TRBD2 (5 bases). V gave up 3 bases and J gave up 0 bases, with 17 bases separating them. The CDR3 runs 18 residues. In germline, CDR1 is LGHNT, CDR2 FRNRAP.

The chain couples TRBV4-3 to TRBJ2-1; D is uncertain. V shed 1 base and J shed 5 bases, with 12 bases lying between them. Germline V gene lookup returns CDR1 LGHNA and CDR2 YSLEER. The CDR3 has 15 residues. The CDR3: CASSQVPRFDNEQFF. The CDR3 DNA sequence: TGCGCCAGCAGCCAAGTCCCCAGGTTTGACAATGAGCAGTTCTTC.

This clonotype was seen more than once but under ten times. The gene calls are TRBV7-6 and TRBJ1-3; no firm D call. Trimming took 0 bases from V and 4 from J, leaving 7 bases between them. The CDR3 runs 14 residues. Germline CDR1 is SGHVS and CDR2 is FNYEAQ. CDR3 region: CASSLAPGGNTIYF. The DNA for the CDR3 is TGTGCCAGCAGCTTAGCACCGGGCGGAAACACCATATATTTT.